The clone carrying this T cell receptor beta chain was seen repeatedly, ten times or more. Its antigen is undetermined. This entry is derived from a study of T cells after posttransplantation cyclophosphamide. V shed 4 bases and J 6 bases; nucleotides not matched to a gene: 13. CDR3 length equals 17 residues. Germline assignment: CDR1 LGHNA and CDR2 YNFKEQ. TCRdb's table, derived via immunoSEQ multiplex PCR, lists solely in-frame clones and lacks some. The sample holds roughly 40,000 clones, and no clone turns up only once. Study-wide results and caveats: Later post-transplant blood repertoires were often dominated by donor CD8+ memory clones. After PTCy, TRB diversity resembled that of CNI/methotrexate controls. Blood and skin or GI T cell repertoires showed limited TRB overlap.

The related graft donor's blood sample was taken on the day of bone marrow donation. Material for sequencing was PBMCs. The TCR was taken from a woman aged 45-65 years in good health and a related stem cell transplant donor. This sequence joins TRBV4-2 and TRBJ1-2; the match to TRBD1 covers 11 bases. The CDR3 here is CASSPHQRTGGGDGYTF. CDR3 DNA sequence: TGTGCCAGCAGCCCACATCAACGGACAGGGGGCGGAGATGGCTACACCTTC.